Following are 10 T cell receptor beta chains from one sample sequenced in a study of cytomegalovirus exposure and HLA in healthy donors. Method: immunoSEQ multiplex PCR; TCRdb's copy keeps in-frame clones and lacks some. Among 100,000 to 130,000 clones, approximately 85% were seen once, and the ten largest hold 3%. The sample was PBMCs. These receptors were collected from a woman aged 18-29 years in good health and CMV-seronegative.

The chain combines TRBV6-5 with TRBJ1-3; no definite D call. Deletions cut 3 bases from V and 3 bases from J, with 9 bases between. The germline CDR1 and CDR2 sequences are MNHEY and SVGAGI. This CDR3 is 14 amino acids long. The CDR3 DNA reads TGTGCCAGCAGTTATCGAGGGAATGGAAACACCATATATTTT. Its protein product is CASSYRGNGNTIYF.

The chain joins TRBV10-3 to TRBJ2-7, with 7 positions matching TRBD2. Germline assignment: CDR1 ENHRY and CDR2 SYGVKD. The V gene end was trimmed by 6 bases and the J gene end by 3 bases; junction bases not matched to a gene: 8. The CDR3 spans 14 residues. This CDR3 is CAIRSDRDYYEQYF. The CDR3 coding sequence is TGTGCCATCAGATCCGACCGGGACTACTACGAGCAGTACTTC.

This chain connects TRBV6-6 to TRBJ1-2, with 8 bases that match TRBD1. Germline V gene sequence: CDR1 MNHNY, CDR2 SVGAGI (reference sequence). Losses at the gene ends were 8 bases for V and 4 bases for J; bases not matched to a gene: 12. The CDR3 extends over 15 amino acids. CDR3 nucleotide sequence: TGTGCCAGCTCCAGGCAGGGACAGGAAATCTATGGCTACACCTTC. It translates to CASSRQGQEIYGYTF.

The chain carries TRBV2 and TRBJ1-2; D perhaps matches TRBD1 (6 bases). There are 15 residues in the CDR3. Trimming cost V 4 bases and J 5 bases, with 17 bases left between them. Germline CDR1 and CDR2: SNHLY and FYNNEI. The CDR3 sequence: CASSGEGGRVYGYTF. CDR3 sequence (DNA): TGTGCCAGCAGTGGGGAGGGGGGACGTGTATATGGCTACACCTTC.

The rearrangement joins TRBV5-5 to TRBJ2-1; 11 bases match TRBD2. The V segment lost 1 base and the J segment 8 bases; nucleotides outside the gene matches: 8. This CDR3 is 16 amino acids long. Germline V gene sequence: CDR1 SGHKS, CDR2 YYEKEE (reference sequence). CDR3 nucleotides: TGTGCCAGCAGCTTGTTGACTAGCGGGGTACCCCATGAGCAGTTCTTC. Translated, it gives CASSLLTSGVPHEQFF.

The chain uses TRBV5-1 and TRBJ1-4, with D possibly TRBD1 on 5 matching bases. The ends were cut back, 0 bases at V and 8 bases at J, with 11 bases in the middle. The V gene's germline CDR1 is SGHRS and CDR2 YFSETQ. This CDR3 has 14 residues. The CDR3 reads CASSLAGGFEKLFF. CDR3 bases: TGCGCCAGCAGCTTGGCCGGGGGTTTCGAAAAACTGTTTTTT. The full variable domain, with the rest looked up from reference TRBV5-1 and TRBJ1-4, is KAGVTQTPRYLIKTRGQQVTLSCSPISGHRSVSWYQQTPGQGLQFLFEYFSETQRNKGNFPGRFSGRQFSNSRSEMNVSTLELGDSALYLCASSLAGGFEKLFFGSGTQLSVL.

DNA for the CDR3: TGTGCCAGCAGTTTAAGGAACAGTGGCGAGCAGTACTTC. This translates into CASSLRNSGEQYF. V is TRBV27 and J is TRBJ2-7; D is unresolved. Germline values: CDR1 MNHEY, CDR2 SMNVEV (reference sequence). Between the trimmed V and J ends, which lost 2 bases and 6 bases, there was a span of 11 bases. The CDR3 is 13 amino acids.

The rearrangement joins TRBV13 to TRBJ2-5; 13 bases match TRBD2. The CDR3 has 17 amino acids. In germline, CDR1 is PRHDT, CDR2 FYEKMQ (reference sequence). The V gene end was trimmed by 2 bases and the J gene end by 4 bases; junction bases not matched to a gene: 7. DNA of the CDR3: TGTGCCAGCAGCTTAACTAGCGGGGGGGCCGGATCAGAGACCCAGTACTTC. This sequence encodes CASSLTSGGAGSETQYF.

The table lists this clone with a few counts. The gene calls are TRBV23-1 and TRBJ2-5, with D perhaps TRBD1 (5 bases). TRBV23-1 carries the ORF label, with uncertain function. Trimming pared 5 bases from V and 5 bases from J, leaving 12 bases between. This CDR3 is 13 amino acids long. CDR3 nucleotides: TGCGCCAGCAGTTTGAAGGGGATCGAGACCCAGTACTTC. Its protein product is CASSLKGIETQYF.

The chain couples TRBV6-5 to TRBJ1-1; D is unresolved. V was shortened by 2 bases and J by 3 bases, with 13 bases between the two germline ends. Germline CDR1 is MNHEY and CDR2 is SVGAGI. The CDR3 has 15 residues. The CDR3 DNA is TGTGCCAGCAGTTACCTGTCGGATGCGGACACTGAAGCTTTCTTT. As protein: CASSYLSDADTEAFF.